The rows below give T cell receptor beta chains drawn from one sample of a study of CD8+ T cells in alopecia areata. Only in-frame clones appear in the TCRdb table, and some are missing; sequencing was by immunoSEQ multiplex PCR. The sample records 110,000 to 150,000 clones, less than 65% being singletons. Sequencing input: CD8+ T cells sorted from blood. The receptors stem from a human donor in good health. Each CDR3 is given with its conserved first and last residue.

>14|TRBV28|TRBJ2-7
CASSLLAGDYEQYF
>19|TRBV30|TRBJ2-2
CAWRHAGTAIHSNTGELFF
>17|TRBV15|TRBJ2-7
CATSTPLHTGDLYEQYF
>12|TRBV29-1|TRBJ1-2
CSVERQNYGYTF
>16|TRBV6-5|TRBJ1-2
CASSYSAGQQFYGYTF
>16|TRBV4-1|TRBJ2-7
CASSQDEGVRRYEQYF
>13|TRBV15|TRBJ1-2
CATSRGDMYGYTF
>14|TRBV4-1|TRBJ2-7
CASSQEPTGDEQYF
>18|TRBV28|TRBJ2-2
CASSHGGLARDVTGELFF
>17|TRBV7-9|TRBJ2-6
CASSSPRGPEGANVLTF
>13|TRBV7-9|TRBJ1-1
CASSLATDPEAFF